The rows below give T cell receptor beta chains drawn from one sample of a study of T cell repertoires in cytomegalovirus infection. TCRdb re-called the reads through MiXCR, storing one row per CDR3 protein. Here the sample spans about 230,000 distinct CDR3 sequences, about 7% being singletons. The sample taken for sequencing was PBMCs. The receptors originated from a human donor in good health (CMV status not recorded). Some clones in this sample may be carry-over from other donors' samples. Each CDR3 is given with its conserved first and last residue. A D gene is named only where the DNA matches it firmly. Only some rows state a clone size, as once, few, many or a class for expanded clones.

size,J,V,D,CDR3,DNA
many,TRBJ1-1,TRBV7-6,.,CASHPYGGLVNTEAFF,TGTGCCAGCCACCCCTACGGGGGGCTGGTGAACACTGAAGCTTTCTTT
many,TRBJ1-2,TRBV20-1,.,CSASRGLLSGDPNYGYTF,TGCAGTGCTAGTCGGGGACTTCTTTCTGGGGATCCTAACTATGGCTACACCTTC
many,TRBJ2-2,TRBV7-2,.,CASSFTWNTGELFF,TGTGCCAGCAGCTTCACTTGGAACACCGGGGAGCTGTTTTTT
many,TRBJ1-4,TRBV25-1,.,CASRASGGTNEKLFF,TGTGCCAGCAGGGCTAGCGGAGGAACTAATGAAAAACTGTTTTTT
many,TRBJ2-7,TRBV20-1,.,CSARSQHPYEQYF,TGCAGTGCTAGATCACAGCACCCCTACGAGCAGTACTTC
.,TRBJ2-1,TRBV11-3,.,CASSLEGNEQIF,TGTGCTAGCAGCTTAGAAGGTAATGAGCAGATCTTC
few,TRBJ2-7,TRBV2,.,CASRRGHATYEQYF,TGTGCCAGCAGGAGGGGACACGCGACCTACGAGCAGTACTTC
many,TRBJ1-3,TRBV3-1,.,CASSPTGDSGNTIYF,TGTGCCAGCAGCCCCACGGGGGACTCTGGAAACACCATATATTTT
many,TRBJ2-3,TRBV7-2,.,CASSLGTDTQYF,TGTGCCAGCAGCTTAGGTACAGATACGCAGTATTTT
many,TRBJ1-2,TRBV7-2,.,CASSLVGDGYTF,TGTGCCAGCAGCTTAGTGGGGGATGGCTACACCTTC
few,TRBJ2-5,TRBV2,TRBD1,CASSQGAAETQYF,TGTGCCAGCAGTCAGGGGGCTGCAGAGACCCAGTACTTC
many,TRBJ1-2,TRBV20-1,.,CSARVRAGTGYGYTF,TGCAGTGCTAGAGTCAGGGCAGGGACTGGCTATGGCTACACCTTC
many,TRBJ1-1,TRBV7-9,.,CASSLLVERTDTEAFF,TGTGCCAGCAGCTTACTGGTAGAAAGGACAGACACTGAAGCTTTCTTT
many,TRBJ1-2,TRBV7-2,.,CASSLTRDETYGYTF,TGTGCCAGCAGCTTAACGAGGGATGAAACCTATGGCTACACCTTC
many,TRBJ1-1,TRBV7-8,.,CASSLRVGDTEAFF,TGTGCCAGCAGCCTGCGTGTCGGGGACACTGAAGCTTTCTTT
many,TRBJ1-6,TRBV20-1,TRBD1,CSAPTGTGSSYNSPLHF,TGCAGTGCGCCGACCGGGACAGGGAGCTCCTATAATTCACCCCTCCACTTT
many,TRBJ2-7,TRBV28,TRBD1,CASSPGGRFYEQYF,TGTGCCAGCAGTCCAGGGGGACGCTTCTACGAGCAGTACTTC